These T cell receptor beta chains were read from a single sample in a study of cytomegalovirus exposure and HLA in healthy donors. Produced via immunoSEQ multiplex PCR; TCRdb's table is partial and in-frame only. Of approximately 190,000 clones listed, about 85% are singletons. The sequenced sample consisted of PBMCs. Receptors originate from a middle-aged man in good health and CMV-seronegative. The CDR3 runs from the conserved cysteine through the conserved F or W. The D gene is left open where the match is weak. Not every row has a clone size; where given, it reads once, few, many or a size class.

V gene	J gene	clone size	D gene	CDR3 protein	CDR3 DNA
TRBV4-1	TRBJ1-5	.	TRBD1	CASSQLGQSQPQHF	TGCGCCAGCAGCCAATTGGGACAGTCTCAGCCCCAGCATTTT
TRBV4-3	TRBJ2-2	.	.	CASSQEAAATGELFF	TGCGCCAGCAGCCAAGAGGCAGCAGCGACCGGGGAGCTGTTTTTT
TRBV5-1	TRBJ2-5	.	.	CASSSWTEQETQYF	TGCGCCAGCAGCTCGTGGACAGAACAAGAGACCCAGTACTTC
TRBV6-5	TRBJ1-2	.	.	CASARGGDYGYTF	TGTGCCAGCGCTCGCGGCGGGGACTATGGCTACACCTTC
TRBV6-1	TRBJ2-7	few	.	CASNGTPNLYEQYF	TGTGCCAGCAACGGGACACCGAACTTATACGAGCAGTACTTC
TRBV7-6	TRBJ1-5	.	.	CASGGADQPQHF	TGTGCCAGCGGGGGCGCGGATCAGCCCCAGCATTTT
TRBV5-4	TRBJ1-4	few	TRBD1	CASSLATGGSLFF	TGTGCCAGCAGCCTTGCCACAGGGGGCAGTTTGTTTTTT
TRBV4-2	TRBJ1-2	.	.	CASSQDLSYGYTF	TGTGCCAGCAGCCAAGACCTTTCCTATGGCTACACCTTC
TRBV5-1	TRBJ2-1	.	TRBD1	CASSLGGGLNEQFF	TGCGCCAGCAGCTTGGGAGGGGGCCTCAATGAGCAGTTCTTC
TRBV9	TRBJ1-4	.	.	CASSVGGMGKLFF	TGTGCCAGCAGCGTGGGAGGGATGGGGAAACTGTTTTTT
TRBV18	TRBJ2-6	.	.	CASSQFNLGLNSGANVLTF	TGTGCCAGCTCACAATTCAACTTGGGGCTCAACTCTGGGGCCAACGTCCTGACTTTC
TRBV7-2	TRBJ2-7	.	TRBD2	CASSLGTSGSYEQYF	TGTGCCAGCAGCTTAGGGACTAGCGGGTCCTACGAGCAGTACTTC
TRBV6-5	TRBJ1-3	.	TRBD1	CASSSGQGIGNTIYF	TGTGCCAGCAGTTCCGGACAGGGGATAGGAAACACCATATATTTT
TRBV18	TRBJ2-3	.	.	CASSPSETDTQYF	TGTGCCAGCTCACCATCGGAGACAGATACGCAGTATTTT
TRBV7-2	TRBJ2-7	.	.	CASSSNYRAEQYF	TGTGCCAGCAGCTCCAATTACAGGGCCGAGCAGTACTTC
TRBV5-1	TRBJ2-3	.	TRBD1	CASSLAGTGSTDTQYF	TGCGCCAGCAGCTTGGCCGGGACAGGGTCCACAGATACGCAGTATTTT
TRBV2	TRBJ2-3	.	TRBD1	CASRHDRGTTDTQYF	TGTGCCAGCAGACACGACAGGGGGACCACAGATACGCAGTATTTT
TRBV6-5	TRBJ1-5	.	TRBD1	CASSSTGLSNQPQHF	TGTGCCAGCAGCTCGACAGGGTTGAGCAATCAGCCCCAGCATTTT
TRBV19	TRBJ1-5	.	TRBD1	CASTHRDRGLDQPQHF	TGTGCCAGTACCCACCGGGACAGGGGATTAGATCAGCCCCAGCATTTT
TRBV7-9	TRBJ2-5	.	.	CSSSLPDQETQYF	TGTTCCAGCAGCTTGCCGGACCAAGAGACCCAGTACTTC
TRBV7-2	TRBJ2-7	.	TRBD2	CASSLVGLAGGPNHEQYF	TGTGCCAGCAGCTTAGTAGGGCTAGCGGGGGGACCAAACCACGAGCAGTACTTC
TRBV4-3	TRBJ2-7	few	.	CASSQDSEEWDEQYF	TGCGCCAGCAGCCAAGATTCGGAGGAATGGGACGAGCAGTACTTC